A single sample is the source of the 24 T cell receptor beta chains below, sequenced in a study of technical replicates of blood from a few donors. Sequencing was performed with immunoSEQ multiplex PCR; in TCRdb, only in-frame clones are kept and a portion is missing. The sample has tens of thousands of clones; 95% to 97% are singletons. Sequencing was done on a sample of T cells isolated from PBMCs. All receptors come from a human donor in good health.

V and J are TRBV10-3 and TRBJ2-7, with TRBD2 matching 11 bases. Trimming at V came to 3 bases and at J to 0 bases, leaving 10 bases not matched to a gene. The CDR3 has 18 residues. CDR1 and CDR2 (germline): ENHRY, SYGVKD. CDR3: CAISDPGLADVTSYEQYF. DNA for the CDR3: TGTGCCATCAGTGACCCGGGACTAGCGGATGTGACCTCCTACGAGCAGTACTTC.

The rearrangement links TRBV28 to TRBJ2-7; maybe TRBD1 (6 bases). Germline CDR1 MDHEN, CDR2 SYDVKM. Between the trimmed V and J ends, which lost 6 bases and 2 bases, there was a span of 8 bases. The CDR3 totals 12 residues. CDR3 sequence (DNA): TGTGCCAGCAGACGGGACACCTACGAGCAGTACTTC. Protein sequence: CASRRDTYEQYF.

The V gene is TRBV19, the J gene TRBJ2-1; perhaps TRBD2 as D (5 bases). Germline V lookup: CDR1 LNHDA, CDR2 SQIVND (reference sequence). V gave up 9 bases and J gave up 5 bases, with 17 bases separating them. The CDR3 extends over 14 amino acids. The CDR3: CASLKTGYDNEQFF. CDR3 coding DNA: TGTGCCAGCCTAAAAACGGGATACGACAATGAGCAGTTCTTC.

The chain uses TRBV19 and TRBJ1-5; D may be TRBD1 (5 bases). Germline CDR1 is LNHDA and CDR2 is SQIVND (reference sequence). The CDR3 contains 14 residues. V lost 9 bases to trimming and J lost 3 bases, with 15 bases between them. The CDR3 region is CASQMGGFNQPQHF. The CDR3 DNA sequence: TGTGCCAGCCAGATGGGGGGTTTCAATCAGCCCCAGCATTTT. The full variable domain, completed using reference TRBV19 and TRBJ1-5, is DGGITQSPKYLFRKEGQNVTLSCEQNLNHDAMYWYRQDPGQGLRLIYYSQIVNDFQKGDIAEGYSVSREKKESFPLTVTSAQKNPTAFYLCASQMGGFNQPQHFGDGTRLSIL.

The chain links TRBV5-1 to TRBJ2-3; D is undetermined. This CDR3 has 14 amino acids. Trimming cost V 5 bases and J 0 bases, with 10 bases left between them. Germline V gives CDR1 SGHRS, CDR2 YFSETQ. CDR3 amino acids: CASRLDTSTDTQYF. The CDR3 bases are TGCGCCAGCAGACTCGACACAAGCACAGATACGCAGTATTTT.

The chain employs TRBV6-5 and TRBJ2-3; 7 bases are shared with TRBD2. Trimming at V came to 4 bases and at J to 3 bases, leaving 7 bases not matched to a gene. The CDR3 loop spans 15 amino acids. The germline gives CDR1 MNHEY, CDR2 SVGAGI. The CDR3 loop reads CASSSREGQTDTQYF. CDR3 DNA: TGTGCCAGCAGTTCTAGGGAGGGCCAGACAGATACGCAGTATTTT.

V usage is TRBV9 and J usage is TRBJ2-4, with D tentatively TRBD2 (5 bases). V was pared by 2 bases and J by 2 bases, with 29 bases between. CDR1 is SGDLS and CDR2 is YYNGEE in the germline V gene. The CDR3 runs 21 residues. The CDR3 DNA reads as TGTGCCAGCAGCGTCGGAGAAGGACGGGGATCTGGTTTTATGTCCAAAAACATTCAGTACTTC. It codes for CASSVGEGRGSGFMSKNIQYF.

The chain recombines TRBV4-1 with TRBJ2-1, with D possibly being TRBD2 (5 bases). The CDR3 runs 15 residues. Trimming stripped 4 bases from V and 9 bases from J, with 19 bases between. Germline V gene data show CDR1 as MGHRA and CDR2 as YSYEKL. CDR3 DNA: TGCGCCAGCAGCCCGTCTCTCATTGGTACTAGTGAGCAGTTCTTC. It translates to CASSPSLIGTSEQFF.

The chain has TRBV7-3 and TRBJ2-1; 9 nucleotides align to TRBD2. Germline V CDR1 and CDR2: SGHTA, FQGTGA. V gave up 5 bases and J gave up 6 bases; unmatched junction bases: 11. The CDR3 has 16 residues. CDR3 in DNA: TGTGCCAGCAGCCCCGGCGGGAGGGCCAGGGCCAATGAGCAGTTCTTC. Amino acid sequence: CASSPGGRARANEQFF.

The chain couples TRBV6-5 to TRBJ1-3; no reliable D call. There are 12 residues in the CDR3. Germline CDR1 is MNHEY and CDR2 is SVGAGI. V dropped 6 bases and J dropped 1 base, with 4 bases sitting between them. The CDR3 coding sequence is TGTGCCAGCAGCCCGTCTGGAAACACCATATATTTT. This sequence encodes CASSPSGNTIYF.

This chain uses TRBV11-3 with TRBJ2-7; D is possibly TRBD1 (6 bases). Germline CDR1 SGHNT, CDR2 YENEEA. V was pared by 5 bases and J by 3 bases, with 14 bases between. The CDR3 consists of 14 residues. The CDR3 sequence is CASSITGHNYEQYF. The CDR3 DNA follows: TGTGCCAGCAGCATCACAGGGCACAACTACGAGCAGTACTTC.

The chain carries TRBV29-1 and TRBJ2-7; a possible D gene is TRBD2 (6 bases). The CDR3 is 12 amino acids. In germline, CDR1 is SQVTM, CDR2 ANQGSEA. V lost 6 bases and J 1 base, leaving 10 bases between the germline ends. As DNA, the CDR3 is TGCAGCGTGACGGGACTTTCCTACGAGCAGTACTTC. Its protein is CSVTGLSYEQYF.

As DNA, the CDR3 is TGTGCCAGCAGCCAAATAGCGGATAGTTCCTACGAGCAGTACTTC. Its protein is CASSQIADSSYEQYF. V and J are TRBV7-6 and TRBJ2-7; perhaps TRBD2 as D (6 bases). CDR3 length: 15 amino acids. V was pared by 5 bases and J by 1 base, with 15 bases between. Germline CDR1 is SGHVS and CDR2 is FNYEAQ.

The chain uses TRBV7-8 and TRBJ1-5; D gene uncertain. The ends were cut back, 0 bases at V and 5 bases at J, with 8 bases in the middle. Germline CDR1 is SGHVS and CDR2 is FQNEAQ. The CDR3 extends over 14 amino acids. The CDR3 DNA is TGTGCCAGCAGCTTAGCGGGCGGGGATCAGCCCCAGCATTTT. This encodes CASSLAGGDQPQHF.

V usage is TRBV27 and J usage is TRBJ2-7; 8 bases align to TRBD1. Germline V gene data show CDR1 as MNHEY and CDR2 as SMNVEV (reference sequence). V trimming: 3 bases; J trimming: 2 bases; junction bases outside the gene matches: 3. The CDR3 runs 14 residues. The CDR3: CASSFSQGAYEQYF. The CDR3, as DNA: TGTGCCAGCAGTTTTTCACAGGGGGCCTACGAGCAGTACTTC.

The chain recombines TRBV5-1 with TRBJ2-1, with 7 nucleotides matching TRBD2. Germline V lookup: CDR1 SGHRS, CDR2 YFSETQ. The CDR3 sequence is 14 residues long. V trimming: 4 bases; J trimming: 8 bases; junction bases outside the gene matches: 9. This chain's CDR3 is CASSLWTSSDEQFF. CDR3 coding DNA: TGCGCCAGCAGCCTATGGACTAGTTCCGATGAGCAGTTCTTC.

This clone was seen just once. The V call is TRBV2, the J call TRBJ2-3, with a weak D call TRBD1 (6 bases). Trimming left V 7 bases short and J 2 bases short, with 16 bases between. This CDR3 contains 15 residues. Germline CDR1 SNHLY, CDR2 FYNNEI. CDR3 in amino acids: CASNSRTDDTDTQYF. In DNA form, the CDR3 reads TGTGCCAGCAACTCCCGGACAGACGACACAGATACGCAGTATTTT.

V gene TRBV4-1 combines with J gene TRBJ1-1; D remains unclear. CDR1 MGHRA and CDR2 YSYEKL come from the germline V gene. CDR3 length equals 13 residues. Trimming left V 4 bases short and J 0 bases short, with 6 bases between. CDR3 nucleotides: TGCGCCAGCAGCCCGAGGGTGAACACTGAAGCTTTCTTT. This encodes CASSPRVNTEAFF.

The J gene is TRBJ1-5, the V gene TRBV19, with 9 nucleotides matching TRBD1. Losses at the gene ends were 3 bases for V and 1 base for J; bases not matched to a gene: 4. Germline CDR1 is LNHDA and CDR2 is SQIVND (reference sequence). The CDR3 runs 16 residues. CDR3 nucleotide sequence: TGTGCCAGTAGTATTACCGGGACAGGGAGCAATCAGCCCCAGCATTTT. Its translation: CASSITGTGSNQPQHF.

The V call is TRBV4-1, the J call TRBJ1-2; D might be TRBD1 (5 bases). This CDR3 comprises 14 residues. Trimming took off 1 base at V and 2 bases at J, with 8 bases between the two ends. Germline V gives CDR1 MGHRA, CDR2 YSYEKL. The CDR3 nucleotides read TGCGCCAGCAGCCAAGCACAGGCGAACTATGGCTACACCTTC. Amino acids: CASSQAQANYGYTF.

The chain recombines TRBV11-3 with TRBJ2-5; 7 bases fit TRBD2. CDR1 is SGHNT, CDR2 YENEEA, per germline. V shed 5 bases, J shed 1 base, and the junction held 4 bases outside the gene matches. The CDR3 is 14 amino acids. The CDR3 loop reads CASSPPSGQETQYF. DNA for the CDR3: TGTGCCAGCAGCCCCCCTAGCGGCCAAGAGACCCAGTACTTC.

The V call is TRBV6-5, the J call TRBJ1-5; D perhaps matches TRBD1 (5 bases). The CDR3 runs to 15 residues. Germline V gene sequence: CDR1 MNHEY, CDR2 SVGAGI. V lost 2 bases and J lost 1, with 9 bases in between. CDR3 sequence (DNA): TGTGCCAGCAGTTACAGCAGGGCGAGCAATCAGCCCCAGCATTTT. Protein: CASSYSRASNQPQHF.

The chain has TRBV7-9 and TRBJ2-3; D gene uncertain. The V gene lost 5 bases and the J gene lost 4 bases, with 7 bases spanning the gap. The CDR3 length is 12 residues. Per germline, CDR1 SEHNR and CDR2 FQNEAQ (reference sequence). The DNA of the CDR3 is TGTGCCAGCAGCCCTAATGCAGATACGCAGTATTTT. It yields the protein CASSPNADTQYF.

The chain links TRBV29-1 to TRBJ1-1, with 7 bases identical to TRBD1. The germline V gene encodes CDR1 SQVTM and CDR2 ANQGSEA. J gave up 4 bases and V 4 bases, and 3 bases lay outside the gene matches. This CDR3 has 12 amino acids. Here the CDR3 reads CSVAAGGTEAFF. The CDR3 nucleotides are TGCAGCGTTGCGGCAGGGGGCACTGAAGCTTTCTTT. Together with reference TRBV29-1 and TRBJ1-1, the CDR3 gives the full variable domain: SAVISQKPSRDICQRGTSLTIQCQVDSQVTMMFWYRQQPGQSLTLIATANQGSEATYESGFVIDKFPISRPNLTFSTLTVSNMSPEDSSIYLCSVAAGGTEAFFGQGTRLTVV.